Following are 23 T cell receptor beta chains from one sample sequenced in a study of cytomegalovirus exposure and HLA in healthy donors. Primers: 60 Vbeta forward and 13 Jbeta reverse. Some clones are missing from TCRdb's copy, which holds only in-frame ones; the method was immunoSEQ multiplex PCR. The sample lists some 150,000 clones; approximately 80% were seen once. The sample comprised PBMCs. The receptors were sampled from a woman aged 35 to 49 in good health and CMV-seronegative.

The chain couples TRBV19 to TRBJ1-5; 9 bases are shared with TRBD1. Germline assignment: CDR1 LNHDA and CDR2 SQIVND (reference sequence). V lost 4 bases to trimming and J lost 2 bases; unmatched junction nucleotides: 9. This CDR3 has 17 amino acids. CDR3 protein: CASSNRTGQGGNQPQHF. In nucleotides, the CDR3 is TGTGCCAGTAGTAATAGAACGGGACAGGGAGGCAATCAGCCCCAGCATTTT.

The J gene is TRBJ1-6, the V gene TRBV28; no firm D call. V lost 8 bases, J lost 7 bases, and 12 bases lay in between. Germline V gene data show CDR1 as MDHEN and CDR2 as SYDVKM. The CDR3 totals 13 residues. CDR3 in amino acids: CASFSTKNSPLHF. The DNA of the CDR3 is TGTGCCAGCTTCAGCACTAAAAATTCACCCCTCCACTTT.

J is TRBJ1-3 and V is TRBV2, with D uncertain. From germline, CDR1 is SNHLY and CDR2 FYNNEI. The CDR3 sequence is 14 residues long. V was shortened by 6 bases and J by 4 bases, with 13 bases between the two germline ends. CDR3 bases: TGTGCCAGCAGGGAATCGGGATCCGGAAACACCATATATTTT. This translates into CASRESGSGNTIYF. The complete variable domain, with remaining parts taken from reference TRBV2 and TRBJ1-3, reads EPEVTQTPSHQVTQMGQEVILRCVPISNHLYFYWYRQILGQKVEFLVSFYNNEISEKSEIFDDQFSVERPDGSNFTLKIRSTKLEDSAMYFCASRESGSGNTIYFGEGSWLTVV.

The table lists this clone with a few counts. CDR3 sequence reads: CASREQGYSNQPQHF. For the CDR3, the DNA is TGTGCCAGTAGGGAACAGGGTTATAGCAATCAGCCCCAGCATTTT. The chain uses TRBV19 and TRBJ1-5; possibly TRBD1 for D (6 bases). CDR1 is LNHDA and CDR2 is SQIVND in the germline V gene (reference sequence). This CDR3 contains 15 residues. Deletions cut 6 bases from V and 0 bases from J, with 12 bases between.

J is TRBJ2-6 and V is TRBV7-3, with a weak D call TRBD1 (5 bases). The CDR3 is 15 amino acids. Germline assignment: CDR1 SGHTA and CDR2 FQGTGA. Trimming pared 5 bases from V and 0 bases from J, leaving 8 bases between. CDR3 nucleotides: TGTGCCAGCAGCGGACAACTCTCTGGGGCCAACGTCCTGACTTTC. This gives the protein CASSGQLSGANVLTF.

This clone was observed a few times. V usage is TRBV7-7 and J usage is TRBJ2-1, with TRBD1 identical over 9 bases. The CDR3 runs 16 residues. In germline, CDR1 is SSHAT, CDR2 FNYEAQ (reference sequence). V lost 4 bases, J lost 0 bases, and 4 bases stayed unmatched. The CDR3 DNA reads TGTGCCAGCAGCTCCGGGACAGGGAGCTCCTACAATGAGCAGTTCTTC. Its translation: CASSSGTGSSYNEQFF.

This clone was picked up a small number of times. The chain uses TRBV25-1 and TRBJ2-5; 12 nucleotides match TRBD1. The CDR3 is made up of 17 amino acids. The trim removed 3 bases at V and 11 bases at J, leaving 16 bases unmatched. Germline loops: CDR1 MGHDK, CDR2 SYGVNS. The CDR3 nucleotides read TGTGCCAGCAGTGATGTAGGGGGACAGGGGGCGGACGGGGAGCAGTACTTC. Translation gives CASSDVGGQGADGEQYF.

The chain couples TRBV28 to TRBJ1-2, with 8 nucleotides matching TRBD1. The germline V gene encodes CDR1 MDHEN and CDR2 SYDVKM. V lost 5 bases to trimming and J lost 8 bases; unmatched junction nucleotides: 7. The CDR3 extends over 13 amino acids. The CDR3 DNA follows: TGTGCCAGCAGTGAGGACAGGGTTAAAGGCTACACCTTC. Amino acids: CASSEDRVKGYTF.

This clone has only a few counts. The J gene is TRBJ1-2, the V gene TRBV5-4, with TRBD1 matching 11 bases. The CDR3 extends over 14 amino acids. In germline, CDR1 is SGHNT, CDR2 YYREEE (reference sequence). With V trimmed by 4 bases and J by 4 bases, 3 bases remained unmatched. CDR3 amino acids: CASSRDRGAYGYTF. CDR3 in DNA: TGTGCCAGCAGCCGGGACAGGGGGGCCTATGGCTACACCTTC.

The V and J genes are TRBV2 and TRBJ2-7, with 11 bases matching TRBD2. CDR3 length equals 17 residues. The V segment lost 3 bases and the J segment 3 bases; nucleotides outside the gene matches: 10. Germline values: CDR1 SNHLY, CDR2 FYNNEI. The CDR3 bases are TGTGCCAGCAGTGACCCAATTCTAGCGGGGGGACGCTACGAGCAGTACTTC. Its protein product is CASSDPILAGGRYEQYF.

This clone has a single count. J is TRBJ2-7 and V is TRBV29-1, with 8 bases that match TRBD1. Germline V gene lookup returns CDR1 SQVTM and CDR2 ANQGSEA. This CDR3 is built from 13 residues. Trimming at V came to 2 bases and at J to 2 bases, leaving 2 bases not matched to a gene. This chain's CDR3 is CSVERDRPYEQYF. CDR3 coding DNA: TGCAGCGTTGAAAGGGACAGGCCCTACGAGCAGTACTTC.

The V gene is TRBV4-1, the J gene TRBJ1-1; D is perhaps TRBD1 (5 bases). The V and J ends lost 4 bases and 1 base respectively, with 13 bases between them. Germline CDR1 is MGHRA and CDR2 is YSYEKL. The CDR3 runs 15 residues. CDR3 sequence reads: CASSRGEAANTEAFF. Here the CDR3 DNA reads TGCGCCAGCAGCCGAGGGGAGGCAGCGAACACTGAAGCTTTCTTT.

This chain uses TRBV6-5 with TRBJ2-1; 7 bases fit TRBD1. Germline V CDR1 and CDR2: MNHEY, SVGAGI. The length of the CDR3 is 16 residues. V lost 2 bases to trimming and J lost 4 bases; unmatched junction nucleotides: 8. This CDR3 is CASSYLTGFKYNEQFF. The CDR3 nucleotides are TGTGCCAGCAGTTACCTGACAGGGTTTAAGTACAATGAGCAGTTCTTC.

The chain is built from TRBV5-1 and TRBJ2-7; possibly TRBD1 for D (5 bases). CDR3 size: 12 residues. Germline V gene sequence: CDR1 SGHRS, CDR2 YFSETQ. Trimming stripped 4 bases from V and 3 bases from J, with 8 bases between. The CDR3 nucleotides read TGCGCCAGCAGCAAAGACAGCTACGAGCAGTACTTC. The encoded protein is CASSKDSYEQYF.

A few counts support this clone. The V gene is TRBV5-4, the J gene TRBJ2-3; 12 bases agree with TRBD1. V lost 0 bases to trimming and J lost 6 bases; unmatched junction nucleotides: 8. The CDR3 runs 17 residues. Germline CDR1 SGHNT, CDR2 YYREEE (reference sequence). CDR3 region: CASSLAGRDRGQDTQYF. The CDR3 bases are TGTGCCAGCAGCTTGGCCGGAAGGGACAGGGGGCAGGATACGCAGTATTTT.

The V call is TRBV7-9, the J call TRBJ1-2; maybe TRBD1 (6 bases). This CDR3 has 13 residues. Trimming stripped 2 bases from V and 8 bases from J, with 12 bases between. Per germline, CDR1 SEHNR and CDR2 FQNEAQ (reference sequence). The CDR3, as DNA: TGTGCCAGCAGCTTACTCACAGGGTACGGCTACACCTTC. Translating gives CASSLLTGYGYTF.

This clone was found a few times. This sequence joins TRBV5-8 and TRBJ1-2; D not resolved. The germline CDR1 and CDR2 sequences are SGHTS and YDEGEE. Trimming took 1 base from V and 2 from J, leaving 12 bases between them. The CDR3 runs 15 residues. In DNA, the CDR3 is TGTGCCAGCAGCTTGACTAAGGTTTCCAACTATGGCTACACCTTC. Its protein is CASSLTKVSNYGYTF. Supplemented by reference TRBV5-8 and TRBJ1-2, the full variable domain reads EAGVTQSPTHLIKTRGQQATLRCSPISGHTSVYWYQQALGLGLQFLLWYDEGEERNRGNFPPRFSGRQFPNYSSELNVNALELEDSALYLCASSLTKVSNYGYTFGSGTRLTVV.

This clone was detected only once. This sequence joins TRBV19 and TRBJ1-6; 9 positions match TRBD1. CDR1 is LNHDA, CDR2 SQIVND, per germline (reference sequence). The CDR3 consists of 17 residues. V was clipped by 1 base and J by 10 bases; unmatched bases: 11. The CDR3 DNA sequence: TGTGCCAGTAGTATAGGGCGGGACAGGGTAAGAGGATCACCCCTCCACTTT. Translation: CASSIGRDRVRGSPLHF.

J is TRBJ2-7 and V is TRBV5-1, with D tentatively TRBD1 (5 bases). CDR1 is SGHRS, CDR2 YFSETQ, per germline. V dropped 5 bases and J dropped 0 bases, with 15 bases sitting between them. The CDR3 has 15 residues. CDR3 region: CASRFDSLRSYEQYF. In nucleotides, the CDR3 is TGCGCCAGCAGATTTGACAGCCTCCGCTCCTACGAGCAGTACTTC.

The genes are TRBV7-9 and TRBJ1-6; TRBD1 might be the D (6 bases). The ends were cut back, 2 bases at V and 1 base at J, with 12 bases in the middle. The CDR3 extends over 17 amino acids. Germline values: CDR1 SEHNR, CDR2 FQNEAQ (reference sequence). CDR3 nucleotides: TGTGCCAGCAGCTTACCGGGGGGGGCTTCCTATAATTCACCCCTCCACTTT. Amino acids: CASSLPGGASYNSPLHF.

The table lists this clone with a few counts. The chain couples TRBV28 to TRBJ1-1; 10 nucleotides match TRBD1. The junction had 12 bases not matched to a gene; V was cut back by 10 bases and J by 4 bases. CDR1 and CDR2 (germline): MDHEN, SYDVKM. This CDR3 is 15 amino acids long. The CDR3, as DNA: TGTGCCACCTTACTGACAGGGGGCAGGAGCACTGAAGCTTTCTTT. Protein: CATLLTGGRSTEAFF.

The chain couples TRBV6-5 to TRBJ1-6, with 9 bases fitting TRBD1. The CDR3 has 14 amino acids. V gave up 5 bases and J gave up 7 bases; unmatched junction bases: 3. The V gene's germline CDR1 is MNHEY and CDR2 SVGAGI. The CDR3 region is CASSAGTGNSPLHF. CDR3 nucleotide sequence: TGTGCCAGCAGTGCCGGGACAGGGAATTCACCCCTCCACTTT.

The J gene is TRBJ1-1, the V gene TRBV18; TRBD1 aligns across 8 bases. The CDR3 is 16 residues long. Germline CDR1 is KGHSH and CDR2 is LQKENI. With 3 bases clipped from V and 1 base from J, the junction kept 7 bases outside the gene matches. CDR3 protein: CASSPEYRGTNTEAFF. The CDR3 DNA reads TGTGCCAGCTCACCCGAATACAGGGGGACGAACACTGAAGCTTTCTTT.